This paragraph reports one T cell receptor (beta chain). Its antigen is unidentified. A junction end diverges from the germline sequence, so it may reflect a read error. TCR alpha and beta CDR3 regions were amplified from RNA using iRepertoire nested multiplex PCR. TCRdb itself ran the multiplex PCR reads through MiXCR, one entry per CDR3 protein. The data contain about 130,000 distinct CDR3 sequences, about 25% of them singletons. This record comes from a study of glioma-infiltrating T cells. Findings and limits, study-wide: Non-neoplastic patients had below-expected tissue-blood divergence, while all gliomas exceeded expectation.

The CDR3 is 12 residues long. Germline assignment: CDR1 MNHEY and CDR2 SVGEGT. This chain uses TRBV6-2 or TRBV6-3 with TRBJ2-1; a possible D gene is TRBD1 (6 bases). Sequenced material: glioma tissue, nonneoplastic brain tissue, or PBMCs (not recorded which). This TCR was recovered from a human donor with low-grade glioma or glioblastoma, undergoing nonglioma brain surgery, or in good health (not recorded which). The CDR3 reads CASSRGYNDQFF. In DNA, the CDR3 is TGTGCCAGCAGTAGGGGGTACAATGACCAGTTCTTC.